Each of the 21 T cell receptor beta chains below was sequenced from the same sample in a study of T cell responses to AZD1222 COVID-19 vaccine. The table came from immunoSEQ multiplex PCR; TCRdb's copy has only in-frame clones and leaves some out. Of fewer than 130,000 clones listed, about four fifths are singletons. The material was peripheral blood, obtained on day 0 of AZD1222 vaccination. The receptors were gathered from an adult in good health.

The chain links TRBV7-2 to TRBJ2-7, with D maybe TRBD2 (7 bases). Trimming removed 3 bases from V and 2 bases from J, with 14 bases in between. Germline V gene data show CDR1 as SGHTA and CDR2 as FQGNSA. There are 15 residues in the CDR3. The CDR3 DNA is TGTGCCAGCAGCTTCGGCGGGGGCACAGCCTACGAGCAGTACTTC. Its protein is CASSFGGGTAYEQYF. The whole variable domain, remainder taken from reference TRBV7-2 and TRBJ2-7, is GAGVSQSPSNKVTEKGKDVELRCDPISGHTALYWYRQSLGQGLEFLIYFQGNSAPDKSGLPSDRFSAERTGGSVSTLTIQRTQQEDSAVYLCASSFGGGTAYEQYFGPGTRLTVT.

The genes are TRBV30 and TRBJ2-2, with unresolved D. The CDR3 extends over 13 amino acids. V dropped 1 base and J dropped 6 bases, with 9 bases sitting between them. CDR1 and CDR2 from the germline V gene are GTSNPN and SVGIG (reference sequence). The CDR3 protein is CAWSASGAGELFF. The CDR3 nucleotides are TGTGCCTGGAGTGCCTCGGGTGCCGGGGAGCTGTTTTTT.

This clone was counted a few times. This chain uses TRBV19 with TRBJ2-7, with 12 bases matching TRBD2. V lost 8 bases and J lost 2; bases outside the gene matches: 13. The germline V gene encodes CDR1 LNHDA and CDR2 SQIVND (reference sequence). CDR3 length equals 17 residues. Here the CDR3 DNA reads TGTGCCAGTTCCACTCGGACTAGCGGGATAGTCACCTACGAGCAGTACTTC. It specifies CASSTRTSGIVTYEQYF.

The chain couples TRBV7-2 to TRBJ2-1; 10 nucleotides agree with TRBD2. This CDR3 comprises 16 residues. CDR1 and CDR2 (germline): SGHTA, FQGNSA. V lost 3 bases, J lost 7 bases, and 9 bases stayed unmatched. The chain's CDR3 is CASSLGLALTLNEQFF. For the CDR3, the DNA is TGTGCCAGCAGCTTGGGACTAGCGCTAACCTTAAATGAGCAGTTCTTC. The complete variable domain, with remaining parts taken from reference TRBV7-2 and TRBJ2-1, reads GAGVSQSPSNKVTEKGKDVELRCDPISGHTALYWYRQSLGQGLEFLIYFQGNSAPDKSGLPSDRFSAERTGGSVSTLTIQRTQQEDSAVYLCASSLGLALTLNEQFFGPGTRLTVL.

The V and J genes are TRBV6-5 and TRBJ1-1, with D perhaps TRBD1 (5 bases). CDR1 is MNHEY and CDR2 is SVGAGI in the germline V gene. Trimming left V 1 base short and J 2 bases short, with 11 bases between. This CDR3 spans 15 amino acids. For the CDR3, the DNA is TGTGCCAGCAGTTACTTGGGGCGCGCTAACACTGAAGCTTTCTTT. Encoded protein: CASSYLGRANTEAFF.

The V and J genes are TRBV19 and TRBJ1-2, with D hard to call. V was trimmed by 8 bases and J by 4 bases, leaving 11 bases between them. CDR1 and CDR2 (germline): LNHDA, SQIVND (reference sequence). The CDR3 is made up of 12 amino acids. The CDR3 DNA reads as TGTGCCAGTCGACCGGAGGGCTATGGCTACACCTTC. Residues: CASRPEGYGYTF.

The V call is TRBV3-1 (or the pseudogene TRBV3-2), the J call TRBJ2-5; TRBD1 matches 7 bases. This CDR3 is 16 amino acids long. The trim removed 1 base at V and 2 bases at J, leaving 7 bases unmatched. Germline CDR1 LGHDT, CDR2 YNNKEL (reference sequence). The CDR3 nucleotides read TGTGCCAGCAGCCAAGGGGGCAGGGGGATTCAAGAGACCCAGTACTTC. It specifies CASSQGGRGIQETQYF.

This sequence joins TRBV21-1 and TRBJ1-4; the D call in the table, TRBD1, was not verified against the DNA. TRBV21-1 is a documented pseudogene. The CDR3 contains 14 residues. The CDR3 region has the DNA TGTGCCGGCAATCTCCGGACAGGGTGTGAAAAACTGTTTTTT. Its protein is CAGNLRTGCEKLFF.

The chain employs TRBV7-2 and TRBJ1-3; D is perhaps TRBD1 (5 bases). Germline-derived CDR1 and CDR2 are SGHTA and FQGNSA. CDR3 size: 14 residues. Trimming shortened V by 3 bases and J by 5 bases, and 11 bases separated the two germline ends. The CDR3 region is CASSLGGARNTIYF. CDR3 bases: TGTGCCAGCAGCTTGGGAGGGGCGAGAAACACCATATATTTT.

The chain employs TRBV6-2 or TRBV6-3 and TRBJ1-2, with 7 bases aligning to TRBD1. V gave up 0 bases and J gave up 2 bases; unmatched junction bases: 3. CDR3 length equals 15 residues. The germline V gene encodes CDR1 MNHEY and CDR2 SVGEGT. The chain's CDR3 is CASSYSGRGNYGYTF. DNA of the CDR3: TGTGCCAGCAGTTACTCGGGCAGGGGGAACTATGGCTACACCTTC.

The CDR3 DNA is TGTGCCACCAGTGACACCGGGACAGGGCTCACCGGGGAGCTGTTTTTT. This translates into CATSDTGTGLTGELFF. V usage is TRBV24-1 and J usage is TRBJ2-2, with 9 positions matching TRBD1. V lost 4 bases and J lost 4; bases outside the gene matches: 6. The CDR3 consists of 16 residues. The germline CDR1 and CDR2 sequences are KGHDR and SFDVKD.

The rearrangement joins TRBV7-6 to TRBJ2-3; no definite D call. The CDR3 is 15 amino acids. Trimming pared 5 bases from V and 0 bases from J, leaving 12 bases between. The germline V gene has CDR1 SGHVS and CDR2 FNYEAQ. CDR3 sequence reads: CASSPVPTSTDTQYF. The CDR3 DNA follows: TGTGCCAGCAGCCCCGTCCCTACTAGCACAGATACGCAGTATTTT.

The gene calls are TRBV5-1 and TRBJ2-7, with TRBD2 matching 10 bases. The CDR3 loop spans 15 amino acids. Germline loops: CDR1 SGHRS, CDR2 YFSETQ. J lost 4 bases, V lost 4 bases, and 8 bases had no gene match. The DNA for the CDR3 is TGCGCCAGCAGCCCGCTGACTAGCGGGCGTTACGAGCAGTACTTC. It yields the protein CASSPLTSGRYEQYF.

The V gene is TRBV11-2, the J gene TRBJ1-1; no reliable D call. V was cut by 5 bases and J by 0 bases, with 7 bases left in between. This CDR3 is 13 amino acids long. Germline assignment: CDR1 SGHAT and CDR2 FQNNGV. This CDR3 is CASSPGLNTEAFF. CDR3 DNA: TGTGCCAGCAGCCCCGGCTTGAACACTGAAGCTTTCTTT.

V usage is TRBV6-5 and J usage is TRBJ2-5; D call uncertain. There are 14 residues in the CDR3. Per germline, CDR1 MNHEY and CDR2 SVGAGI. The V and J ends lost 6 bases and 1 base respectively, with 12 bases between them. Here the CDR3 reads CASSYDGIQETQYF. CDR3 DNA: TGTGCCAGCAGCTACGACGGAATCCAAGAGACCCAGTACTTC.

In this sample, this clone turned up a few times. The V gene is TRBV7-9, the J gene TRBJ1-1; TRBD1 might be the D (5 bases). V was shortened by 5 bases and J by 11 bases, with 24 bases between the two germline ends. CDR3 length: 15 amino acids. In germline, CDR1 is SEHNR, CDR2 FQNEAQ (reference sequence). The CDR3 is CASSQIGRGRSGAFF. As DNA, the CDR3 is TGTGCCAGCAGCCAGATTGGGCGGGGACGAAGTGGGGCTTTCTTT.

The V gene is TRBV6-6, the J gene TRBJ1-1; D may be TRBD1 (5 bases). V shed 6 bases and J shed 3 bases, with 11 bases lying between them. This CDR3 has 13 amino acids. Germline lookup yields CDR1 MNHNY and CDR2 SVGAGI (reference sequence). The CDR3 reads CASRQGVYTEAFF. CDR3 sequence (DNA): TGTGCCAGCAGGCAGGGAGTCTACACTGAAGCTTTCTTT.

This chain joins TRBV10-3 and TRBJ2-7, with D tentatively TRBD1 (5 bases). CDR1 ENHRY and CDR2 SYGVKD come from the germline V gene. The germline V and J ends were trimmed by 11 bases and 0 bases, with 14 bases remaining between them. The CDR3 is 13 amino acids. The CDR3 DNA is TGTGCCCCACTGTCAGGGAACTCCTACGAGCAGTACTTC. Its protein is CAPLSGNSYEQYF.

This sequence joins TRBV4-3 and TRBJ2-4; TRBD2 matches 11 bases. Germline V CDR1 and CDR2: LGHNA, YSLEER. The CDR3 length is 16 residues. J gave up 6 bases and V 4 bases, and 8 bases lay outside the gene matches. CDR3 loop: CASSLAGGTSGNIQYF. CDR3 coding DNA: TGCGCCAGCAGCCTCGCAGGGGGGACTAGCGGAAACATTCAGTACTTC.

The chain employs TRBV7-9 and TRBJ1-6, with D possibly TRBD1 on 5 matching bases. The CDR3 totals 16 residues. CDR1 is SEHNR, CDR2 FQNEAQ, per germline (reference sequence). Trimming took 2 bases from V and 0 from J, leaving 8 bases between them. This CDR3 reads CASSLLRGSYNSPLHF. CDR3 sequence (DNA): TGTGCCAGCAGCTTACTGAGGGGCTCCTATAATTCACCCCTCCACTTT.

A note on this clone: Different DNA sequences within this sample yield the same CDR3. This chain uses TRBV19 with TRBJ1-2; TRBD1 aligns across 7 bases. Trimming took 4 bases from V and 3 from J; bases not matched to a gene: 5. CDR3 length equals 14 residues. From germline, CDR1 is LNHDA and CDR2 SQIVND (reference sequence). The CDR3 nucleotides read TGTGCCAGTAGTACCCCCGGGACAGACTATGGCTACACCTTC. Amino acids: CASSTPGTDYGYTF.